This T cell receptor beta chain was observed in a study of blood T cells in healthy people across ages. Trimming stripped 4 bases from V and 5 bases from J, with 11 bases between. Per the germline V gene, CDR1 is ENHRY and CDR2 is SYGVKD. The CDR3 covers 13 residues. Primers used in a second PCR of roughly 6 to 11 cycles were a sample-barcoded 5' primer and a J-beta primer mix. Via MiXCR, TCRdb re-called the 5' RACE reads, giving one row per CDR3 protein. The sample lists about 670,000 distinct CDR3 sequences; around 38% were seen once. The gene calls are TRBV10-3 and TRBJ2-5, with D perhaps being TRBD1 or TRBD2 (5 bases each). Sequencing input: blood. The clonotype originates from a man older than 75 in good health. CDR3 coding DNA: TGTGCCATCAGTGGGGACCCCTGGGAGACCCAGTACTTC. Protein: CAISGDPWETQYF.